This T cell receptor (beta chain) was sequenced during a study of blood T cell repertoires in COVID-19. About the research overall: Some COVID-19 samples were acute and others convalescent; all came from the United States, Italy and Spain. Nucleic acid was either cDNA or gDNA, and it came from T cells, B-cell-depleted T cells, or PBMCs.

As handled by the study authors: Cell counts per sample came from amplifying reference gene primers. TCRdb keeps only in-frame clones here, not all; method: immunoSEQ multiplex PCR. The DNA was the basis for D and trimming; V, J and clone size are from that table. Of 200,000 to 300,000 clones detected, approximately 86% appear once; the ten largest clones hold over 1.5%. CDR3 length: 13 amino acids. CDR1 and CDR2 (germline): MNHEY, SVGAGI. Trimming left V 4 bases short and J 4 bases short, with 5 bases between. This clone was picked up a small number of times. The sample taken for sequencing was peripheral blood. The V and J genes are TRBV6-5 and TRBJ1-6; D not resolved. This TCR was recovered from a man younger than 45 with active or convalescent COVID-19. This CDR3 is CASSSVYNSPLHF. In nucleotides, the CDR3 is TGTGCCAGCAGTTCAGTATATAATTCACCCCTCCACTTT.